Following are 9 T cell receptor beta chains from one sample sequenced in a study of CD8 T cells in Susac syndrome (dated by TCRdb to between 2017 and 2020). The library was prepared using the immunoSEQ multiplex PCR assay. RNA was extracted with the RNeasy kit and roughly 0.45 to 1 ug was reverse transcribed using random hexamers. Clones were called with MiXCR by TCRdb after fastp trimmed the public reads at Q25, and only in-frame beta chains were retained. Rows with a matching CDR3 protein are joined into one entry that keeps the most common DNA and genes. Within this sample are around 130,000 distinct CDR3 sequences, with approximately 94% of them counted one time only. The ten largest clonotypes hold less than 0.15% of the sample. The sequencing sample was made of CD4+ T cells from PBMCs. The receptors originated from a human donor with multiple sclerosis.

V is TRBV30 and J is TRBJ1-2, with TRBD1 as a possible D gene (6 bases). CDR3 length: 12 residues. The germline gives CDR1 GTSNPN, CDR2 SVGIG (reference sequence). Between the trimmed V and J ends, which lost 0 bases and 5 bases, there was a span of 7 bases. CDR3 DNA sequence: TGTGCCTGGAGTGTAGGGGGATATGGCTACACCTTC. This encodes CAWSVGGYGYTF.

The chain recombines TRBV4-3 with TRBJ2-1; the D is unclear. Germline CDR1 and CDR2: LGHNA and YSLEER. With 0 bases removed from V and 5 bases from J, the gap between germline ends came to 5 bases. This CDR3 spans 13 amino acids. CDR3 sequence: CASSQEGHNEQFF. The CDR3, as DNA: TGCGCCAGCAGCCAAGAGGGCCACAATGAGCAGTTCTTC.

The J gene is TRBJ2-7, the V gene TRBV20-1; D is unclear. V lost 6 bases to trimming and J lost 5 bases, with 17 bases between them. This CDR3 comprises 13 residues. Germline CDR1 reads DFQATT; CDR2 reads SNEGSKA (reference sequence). The CDR3 spells CSAPGPRFDEQYF. The CDR3, as DNA: TGCAGTGCCCCGGGTCCGAGATTTGACGAGCAGTACTTC.

This clonotype was detected once. V is TRBV7-2 and J is TRBJ2-7; no firm D call. CDR3 size: 14 residues. Trimming cost V 1 base and J 1 base, with 8 bases left between them. Germline CDR1 is SGHTA and CDR2 is FQGNSA. The CDR3 region is CASSLGAHSYEQYF. Here the CDR3 DNA reads TGTGCCAGCAGCTTAGGGGCCCATTCCTACGAGCAGTACTTC.

The chain couples TRBV6-5 to TRBJ2-7; D is perhaps TRBD1 (5 bases). V was cut by 3 bases and J by 3 bases, with 15 bases left in between. Germline-derived CDR1 and CDR2 are MNHEY and SVGAGI. This CDR3 has 15 residues. The CDR3 bases are TGTGCCAGCAGTTATTCCCGCCAGGGTGTCTACGAGCAGTACTTC. Translation: CASSYSRQGVYEQYF.

The gene calls are TRBV6-1 and TRBJ1-2, with 12 bases aligning to TRBD1. Germline V gene lookup returns CDR1 MNHNS and CDR2 SASEGT. CDR3 length: 16 residues. Trimming cost V 6 bases and J 7 bases; bases outside gene matches: 12. CDR3 sequence (DNA): TGTGCCAGCAGCCGGCATCCGGGACAGGGGGCCAGTGGCTACACCTTC. It translates to CASSRHPGQGASGYTF.

The chain couples TRBV12-3 or TRBV12-4 to TRBJ2-7, with D perhaps TRBD1 (6 bases). The CDR3 has 14 amino acids. Trimming stripped 3 bases from V and 4 bases from J, with 13 bases between. The CDR3 loop is CASSFDRSRYEQYF. For the CDR3, the DNA is TGTGCCAGCAGTTTCGACAGGTCCAGGTACGAGCAGTACTTC.

The rearrangement joins TRBV12-3 or TRBV12-4 to TRBJ2-1, with 8 bases lining up with TRBD2. V dropped 5 bases and J dropped 4; count of bases not matched to a gene: 10. The CDR3 is 16 residues long. The CDR3 DNA reads TGTGCCAGCAGTGAAGGGGGACTAGGGGGTTACAATGAGCAGTTCTTC. Translating gives CASSEGGLGGYNEQFF.

This sequence joins TRBV12-3 or TRBV12-4 and TRBJ1-1; D remains unclear. V lost 5 bases to trimming and J lost 4 bases, with 17 bases between them. The CDR3 totals 15 residues. CDR3 protein: CASSPPRREGTEAFF. CDR3 nucleotide sequence: TGTGCCAGCAGTCCCCCGAGGAGGGAGGGCACTGAAGCTTTCTTT.